Reported below is one T cell receptor beta chain. What it recognizes is unknown. The data were produced by immunoSEQ multiplex PCR, yet TCRdb's version contains in-frame clones alone and is incomplete. The sample lists around 100,000 clones; approximately 90% were seen once. The source of the sample is a study of T cell responses to AZD1222 COVID-19 vaccine. Trimming pared 0 bases from V and 9 bases from J, leaving 12 bases between. Germline V gene lookup returns CDR1 SGHRS and CDR2 YFSETQ. This CDR3 has 14 residues. The study, taken as a whole, reports: Regions 160-218 and 743-854 held dominance among vaccine-associated CD4 TCRs, which spanned spike. White British ancestry dominated among donors, who included more females, and clonal diversity was possibly underestimated.

Sequenced material: peripheral blood, taken 28 days after the second AZD1222 dose. The rearrangement uses TRBV5-1 and TRBJ2-2; TRBD2 might be the D (6 bases). The sequence was collected from an adult who received the AZD1222 COVID-19 vaccine. In nucleotides, the CDR3 is TGCGCCAGCAGCTTGGCCACTAGCTACCGGGAGCTGTTTTTT. Translating gives CASSLATSYRELFF.